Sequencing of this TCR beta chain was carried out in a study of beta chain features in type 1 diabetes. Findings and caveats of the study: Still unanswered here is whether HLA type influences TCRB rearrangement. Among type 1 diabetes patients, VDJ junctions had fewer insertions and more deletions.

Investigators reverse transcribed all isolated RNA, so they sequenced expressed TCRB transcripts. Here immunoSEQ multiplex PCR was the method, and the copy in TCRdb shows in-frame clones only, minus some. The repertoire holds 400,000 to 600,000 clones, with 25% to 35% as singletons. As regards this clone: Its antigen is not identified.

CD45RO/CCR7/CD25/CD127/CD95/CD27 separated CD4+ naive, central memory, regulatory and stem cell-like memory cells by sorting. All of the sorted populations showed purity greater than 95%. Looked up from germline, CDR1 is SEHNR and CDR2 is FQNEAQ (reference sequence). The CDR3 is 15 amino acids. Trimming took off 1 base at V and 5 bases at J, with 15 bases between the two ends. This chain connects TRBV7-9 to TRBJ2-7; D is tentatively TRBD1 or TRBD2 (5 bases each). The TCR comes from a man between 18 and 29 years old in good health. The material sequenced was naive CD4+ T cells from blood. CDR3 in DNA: TGTGCCAGCAGCTTAGTTGAGGGACGCCTGGACGAGCAGTACTTC. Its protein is CASSLVEGRLDEQYF. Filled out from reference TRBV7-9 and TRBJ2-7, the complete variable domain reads DTGVSQNPRHKITKRGQNVTFRCDPISEHNRLYWYRQTLGQGPEFLTYFQNEAQLEKSRLLSDRFSAERPKGSFSTLEIQRTEQGDSAMYLCASSLVEGRLDEQYFGPGTRLTVT.